This TCR beta chain was sequenced in a study of T-cell memory formation after mild COVID-19. At the level of the study: Across donors, TCR clusters were largely donor specific. Notes on the study in general: Certain responding clones were present in pre-infection memory, suggesting participation of cross-reactive memory.

This clonotype was counted a few times. Antigen unknown. Germline CDR1 and CDR2: LGHNA and YSLEER. V trimming: 0 bases; J trimming: 3 bases; junction bases outside the gene matches: 3. The CDR3 runs 15 residues. Each CDR3 protein gets one entry after TCRdb re-called the 5' RACE reads with MiXCR. The sample lists approximately 250,000 distinct CDR3 sequences; roughly 17% were seen once. The chain links TRBV4-3 to TRBJ2-3, with 7 bases matching TRBD1. Material for sequencing was PBMCs or a T cell subset sorted from them (not recorded which). This TCR was sampled from a man aged 18 to 35 who had mild COVID-19 (a few samples of this study predate the infection). Cell type and time point are not known. The CDR3, as DNA: TGCGCCAGCAGCCAAGACGACAGGGCAACAGATACGCAGTATTTT. It translates to CASSQDDRATDTQYF.